This T cell receptor beta chain was profiled in a study of shared clonotypes between healthy human individuals. For the study at large: The study drew on a couple of women and a few men aged 18 to 49 as donors. Findings and caveats of the study: Rarefaction indicated that sorted-subset sequencing remained incomplete although depth was large. What naive subsets generally showed was a larger estimated richness than memory subsets showed.

Approximately 30,000 T cell genomes (approximately 0.2 ug DNA) went into each sorted-subset replicate. The protocol was immunoSEQ multiplex PCR, while the TCRdb copy is restricted to in-frame clones and leaves out a portion. The sample contains approximately 1,500,000 clones, roughly 98% of which appear only once. Details on this clone: Its antigen is not known.

This TCR was sampled from a man aged 25-45 years in good health. Material: naive CD4+ T cells sorted from blood. Specified subset: CD45RA+ positively selected.

In DNA form, the CDR3 reads TGTGCCACCAGCAGAGCCTCCGGTCTTCGGTCCTACGAGCAGTACTTC. It yields the protein CATSRASGLRSYEQYF. The chain joins TRBV15 to TRBJ2-7, with no clear D. In germline, CDR1 is LNHNV, CDR2 YYDKDF (reference sequence). The CDR3 runs to 16 residues. V was trimmed by 1 base and J by 1 base, leaving 14 bases between them.